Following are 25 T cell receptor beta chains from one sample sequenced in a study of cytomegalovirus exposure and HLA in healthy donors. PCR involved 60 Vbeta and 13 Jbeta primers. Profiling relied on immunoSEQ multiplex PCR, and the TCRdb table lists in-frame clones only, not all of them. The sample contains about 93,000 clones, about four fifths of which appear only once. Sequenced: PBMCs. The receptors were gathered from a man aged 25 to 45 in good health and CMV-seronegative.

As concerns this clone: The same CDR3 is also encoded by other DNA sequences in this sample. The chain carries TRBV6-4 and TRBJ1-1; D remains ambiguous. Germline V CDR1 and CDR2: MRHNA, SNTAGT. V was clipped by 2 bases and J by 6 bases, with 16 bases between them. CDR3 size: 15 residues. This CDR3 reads CASSDPNGRSSEAFF. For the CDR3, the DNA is TGTGCCAGCAGTGACCCGAACGGAAGGAGTTCTGAAGCTTTCTTT.

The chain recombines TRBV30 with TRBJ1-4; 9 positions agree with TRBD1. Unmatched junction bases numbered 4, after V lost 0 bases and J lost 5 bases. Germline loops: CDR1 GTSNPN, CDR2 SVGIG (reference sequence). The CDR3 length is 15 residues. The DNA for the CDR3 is TGTGCCTGGAGTGTTCCTGACAGGGGGAATGAAAAACTGTTTTTT. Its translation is CAWSVPDRGNEKLFF.

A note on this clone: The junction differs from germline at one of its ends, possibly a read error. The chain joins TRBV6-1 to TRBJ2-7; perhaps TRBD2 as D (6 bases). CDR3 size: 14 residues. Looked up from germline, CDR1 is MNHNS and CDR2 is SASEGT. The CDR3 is CASGERAQPYEQYF. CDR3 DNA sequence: TGTGCCAGCGGTGAGCGGGCCCAGCCCTACGAGCAGTACTTC.

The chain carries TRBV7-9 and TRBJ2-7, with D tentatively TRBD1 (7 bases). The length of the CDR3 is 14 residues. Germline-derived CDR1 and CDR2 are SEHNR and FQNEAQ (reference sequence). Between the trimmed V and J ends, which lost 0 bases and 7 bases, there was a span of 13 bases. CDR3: CASSLASAGGEQYF. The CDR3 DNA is TGTGCCAGCAGCTTAGCGTCGGCAGGGGGGGAGCAGTACTTC.

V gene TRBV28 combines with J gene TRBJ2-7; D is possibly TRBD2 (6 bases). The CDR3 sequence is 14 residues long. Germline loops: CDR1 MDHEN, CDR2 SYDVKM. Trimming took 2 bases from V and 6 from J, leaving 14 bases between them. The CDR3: CASSLSRRGSEQYF. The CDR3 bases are TGTGCCAGCAGTTTAAGTCGGAGGGGCAGCGAGCAGTACTTC.

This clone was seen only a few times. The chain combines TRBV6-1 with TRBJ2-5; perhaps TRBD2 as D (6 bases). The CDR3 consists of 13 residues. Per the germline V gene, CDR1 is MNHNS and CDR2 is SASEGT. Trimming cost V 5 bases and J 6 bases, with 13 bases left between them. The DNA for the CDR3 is TGTGCCAGCAGTAGGGACTTCGTGAAGACCCAGTACTTC. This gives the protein CASSRDFVKTQYF.

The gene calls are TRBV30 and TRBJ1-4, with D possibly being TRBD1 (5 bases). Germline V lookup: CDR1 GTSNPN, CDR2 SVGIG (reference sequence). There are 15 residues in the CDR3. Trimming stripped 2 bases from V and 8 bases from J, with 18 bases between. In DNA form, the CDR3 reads TGTGCCTGGAGTCCCTTGGACAACGGCGAGGAAAAACTGTTTTTT. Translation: CAWSPLDNGEEKLFF.

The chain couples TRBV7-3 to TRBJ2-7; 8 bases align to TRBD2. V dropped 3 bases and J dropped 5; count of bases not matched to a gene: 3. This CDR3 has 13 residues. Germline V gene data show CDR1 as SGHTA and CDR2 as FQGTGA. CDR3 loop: CASSFAGGNEQYF. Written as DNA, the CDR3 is TGTGCCAGCAGCTTTGCGGGGGGAAACGAGCAGTACTTC.

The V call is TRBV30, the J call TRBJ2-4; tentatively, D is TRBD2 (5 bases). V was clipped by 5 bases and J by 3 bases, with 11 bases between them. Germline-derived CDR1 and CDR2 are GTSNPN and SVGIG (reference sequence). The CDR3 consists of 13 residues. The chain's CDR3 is CAWGSEVKNIQYF. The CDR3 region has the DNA TGTGCCTGGGGTTCGGAGGTCAAAAACATTCAGTACTTC. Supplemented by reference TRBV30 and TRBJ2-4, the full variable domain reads SQTIHQWPATLVQPVGSPLSLECTVEGTSNPNLYWYRQAAGRGLQLLFYSVGIGQISSEVPQNLSASRPQDRQFILSSKKLLLSDSGFYLCAWGSEVKNIQYFGAGTRLSVL.

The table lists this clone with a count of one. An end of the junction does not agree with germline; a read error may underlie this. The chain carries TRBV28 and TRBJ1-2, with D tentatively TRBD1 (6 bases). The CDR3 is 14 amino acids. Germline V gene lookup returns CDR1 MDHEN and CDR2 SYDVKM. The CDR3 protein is CASSSNIKTGALGF. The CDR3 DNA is TGTGCCAGCAGTTCAAACATTAAGACAGGCGCCCTGGGCTTC.

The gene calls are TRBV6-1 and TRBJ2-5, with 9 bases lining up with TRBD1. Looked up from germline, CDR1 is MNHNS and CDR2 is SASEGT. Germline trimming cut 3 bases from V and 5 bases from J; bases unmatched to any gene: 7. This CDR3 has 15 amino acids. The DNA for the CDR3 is TGTGCCAGCAGTGAGGGACAGGGAGCAGGGGAGACCCAGTACTTC. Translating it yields CASSEGQGAGETQYF.

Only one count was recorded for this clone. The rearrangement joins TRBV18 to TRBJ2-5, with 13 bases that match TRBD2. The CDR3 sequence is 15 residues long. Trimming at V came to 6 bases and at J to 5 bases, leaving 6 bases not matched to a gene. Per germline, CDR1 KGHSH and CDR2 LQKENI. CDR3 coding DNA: TGTGCCAGCTCTCTCGGGACTAGCGGGACGGAGACCCAGTACTTC. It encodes CASSLGTSGTETQYF.

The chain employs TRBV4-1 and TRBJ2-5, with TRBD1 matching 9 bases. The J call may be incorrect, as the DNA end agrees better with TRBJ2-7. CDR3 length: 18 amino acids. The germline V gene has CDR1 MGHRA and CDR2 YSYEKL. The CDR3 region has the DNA TGCGCCAGCAGCCCCGGGGATACGGGACAGGGACCTTCCTACGAGCAGTACTTC. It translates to CASSPGDTGQGPSYEQYF.

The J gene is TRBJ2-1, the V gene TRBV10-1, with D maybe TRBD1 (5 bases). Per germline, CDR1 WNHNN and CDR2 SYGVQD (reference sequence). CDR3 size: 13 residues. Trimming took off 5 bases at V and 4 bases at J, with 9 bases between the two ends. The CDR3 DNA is TGCGCCAGCAGTTTAGACAGTTACAATGAGCAGTTCTTC. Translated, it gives CASSLDSYNEQFF.

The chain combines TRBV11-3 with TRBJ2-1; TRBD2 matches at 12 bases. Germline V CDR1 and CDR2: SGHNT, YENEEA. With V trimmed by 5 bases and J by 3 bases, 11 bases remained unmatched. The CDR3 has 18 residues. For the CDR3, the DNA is TGTGCCAGCAGCCCTAACGCGCCTAGCGGGAGGGACTACAATGAGCAGTTCTTC. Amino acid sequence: CASSPNAPSGRDYNEQFF.

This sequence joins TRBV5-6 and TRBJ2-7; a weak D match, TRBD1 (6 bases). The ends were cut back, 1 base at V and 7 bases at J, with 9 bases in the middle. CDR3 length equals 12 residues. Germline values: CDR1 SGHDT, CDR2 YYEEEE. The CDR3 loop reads CASSLTGWEQYF. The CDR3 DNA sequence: TGTGCCAGCAGCTTGACAGGGTGGGAGCAGTACTTC.

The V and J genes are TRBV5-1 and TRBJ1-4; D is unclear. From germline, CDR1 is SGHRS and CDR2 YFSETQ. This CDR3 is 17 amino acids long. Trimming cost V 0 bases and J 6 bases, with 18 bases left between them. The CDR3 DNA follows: TGCGCCAGCAGCTTGGGGGCCAGTTCCGGGATAGATGAAAAACTGTTTTTT. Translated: CASSLGASSGIDEKLFF. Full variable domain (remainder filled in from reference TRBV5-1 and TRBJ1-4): KAGVTQTPRYLIKTRGQQVTLSCSPISGHRSVSWYQQTPGQGLQFLFEYFSETQRNKGNFPGRFSGRQFSNSRSEMNVSTLELGDSALYLCASSLGASSGIDEKLFFGSGTQLSVL.

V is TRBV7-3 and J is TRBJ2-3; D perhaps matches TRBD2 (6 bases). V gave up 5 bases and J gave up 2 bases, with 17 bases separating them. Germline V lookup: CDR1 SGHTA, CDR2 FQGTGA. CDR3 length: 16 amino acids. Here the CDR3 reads CASSNGGSSATDTQYF. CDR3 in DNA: TGTGCCAGCAGCAATGGGGGGTCCTCCGCCACAGATACGCAGTATTTT.

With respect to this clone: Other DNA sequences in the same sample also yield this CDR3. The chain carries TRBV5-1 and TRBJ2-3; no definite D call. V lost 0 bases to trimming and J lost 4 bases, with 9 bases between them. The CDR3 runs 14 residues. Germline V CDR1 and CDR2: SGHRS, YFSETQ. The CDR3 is CASSLAQVADTQYF. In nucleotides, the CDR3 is TGCGCCAGCAGCTTGGCGCAGGTGGCAGATACGCAGTATTTT. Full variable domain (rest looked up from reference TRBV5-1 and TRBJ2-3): KAGVTQTPRYLIKTRGQQVTLSCSPISGHRSVSWYQQTPGQGLQFLFEYFSETQRNKGNFPGRFSGRQFSNSRSEMNVSTLELGDSALYLCASSLAQVADTQYFGPGTRLTVL.

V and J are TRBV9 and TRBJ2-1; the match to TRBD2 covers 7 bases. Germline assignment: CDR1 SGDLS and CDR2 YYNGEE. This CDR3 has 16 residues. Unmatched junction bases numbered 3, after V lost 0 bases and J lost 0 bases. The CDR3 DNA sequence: TGTGCCAGCAGCGTAGTAGGCGGGGGCTCCTACAATGAGCAGTTCTTC. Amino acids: CASSVVGGGSYNEQFF. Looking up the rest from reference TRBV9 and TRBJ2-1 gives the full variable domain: DSGVTQTPKHLITATGQRVTLRCSPRSGDLSVYWYQQSLDQGLQFLIQYYNGEERAKGNILERFSAQQFPDLHSELNLSSLELGDSALYFCASSVVGGGSYNEQFFGPGTRLTVL.

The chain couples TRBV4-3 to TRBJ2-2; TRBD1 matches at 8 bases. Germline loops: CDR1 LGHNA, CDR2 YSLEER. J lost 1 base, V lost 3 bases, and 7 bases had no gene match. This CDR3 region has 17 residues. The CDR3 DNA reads TGCGCCAGCAGCCACAGTTTAGGGACAGGGAACACCGGGGAGCTGTTTTTT. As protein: CASSHSLGTGNTGELFF.

DNA for the CDR3: TGTGCCAGCAGTTACTCGTCTCTTAGCGAAAAACTGTTTTTT. Translated: CASSYSSLSEKLFF. The chain carries TRBV6-5 and TRBJ1-4; no reliable D call. Germline V gene lookup returns CDR1 MNHEY and CDR2 SVGAGI. The length of the CDR3 is 14 residues. Trimming removed 0 bases from V and 8 bases from J, with 10 bases in between.

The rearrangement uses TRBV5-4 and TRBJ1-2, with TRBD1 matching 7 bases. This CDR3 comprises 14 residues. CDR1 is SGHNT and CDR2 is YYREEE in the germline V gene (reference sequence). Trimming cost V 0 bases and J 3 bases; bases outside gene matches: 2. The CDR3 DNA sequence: TGTGCCAGCAGCTTGGGTGGACAGGACTATGGCTACACCTTC. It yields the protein CASSLGGQDYGYTF.

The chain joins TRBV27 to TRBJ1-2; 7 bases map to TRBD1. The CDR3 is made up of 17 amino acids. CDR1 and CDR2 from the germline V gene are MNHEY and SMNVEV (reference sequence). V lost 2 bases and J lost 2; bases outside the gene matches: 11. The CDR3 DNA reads TGTGCCAGCAGTTTAATTTTTAGGGGGCGTCAGAACTATGGCTACACCTTC. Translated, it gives CASSLIFRGRQNYGYTF.

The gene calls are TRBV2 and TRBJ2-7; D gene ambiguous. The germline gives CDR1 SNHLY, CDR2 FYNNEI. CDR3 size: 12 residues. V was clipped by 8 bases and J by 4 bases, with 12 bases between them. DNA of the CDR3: TGTGCCAGCTCCGACACAGTTTACGAGCAGTACTTC. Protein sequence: CASSDTVYEQYF.